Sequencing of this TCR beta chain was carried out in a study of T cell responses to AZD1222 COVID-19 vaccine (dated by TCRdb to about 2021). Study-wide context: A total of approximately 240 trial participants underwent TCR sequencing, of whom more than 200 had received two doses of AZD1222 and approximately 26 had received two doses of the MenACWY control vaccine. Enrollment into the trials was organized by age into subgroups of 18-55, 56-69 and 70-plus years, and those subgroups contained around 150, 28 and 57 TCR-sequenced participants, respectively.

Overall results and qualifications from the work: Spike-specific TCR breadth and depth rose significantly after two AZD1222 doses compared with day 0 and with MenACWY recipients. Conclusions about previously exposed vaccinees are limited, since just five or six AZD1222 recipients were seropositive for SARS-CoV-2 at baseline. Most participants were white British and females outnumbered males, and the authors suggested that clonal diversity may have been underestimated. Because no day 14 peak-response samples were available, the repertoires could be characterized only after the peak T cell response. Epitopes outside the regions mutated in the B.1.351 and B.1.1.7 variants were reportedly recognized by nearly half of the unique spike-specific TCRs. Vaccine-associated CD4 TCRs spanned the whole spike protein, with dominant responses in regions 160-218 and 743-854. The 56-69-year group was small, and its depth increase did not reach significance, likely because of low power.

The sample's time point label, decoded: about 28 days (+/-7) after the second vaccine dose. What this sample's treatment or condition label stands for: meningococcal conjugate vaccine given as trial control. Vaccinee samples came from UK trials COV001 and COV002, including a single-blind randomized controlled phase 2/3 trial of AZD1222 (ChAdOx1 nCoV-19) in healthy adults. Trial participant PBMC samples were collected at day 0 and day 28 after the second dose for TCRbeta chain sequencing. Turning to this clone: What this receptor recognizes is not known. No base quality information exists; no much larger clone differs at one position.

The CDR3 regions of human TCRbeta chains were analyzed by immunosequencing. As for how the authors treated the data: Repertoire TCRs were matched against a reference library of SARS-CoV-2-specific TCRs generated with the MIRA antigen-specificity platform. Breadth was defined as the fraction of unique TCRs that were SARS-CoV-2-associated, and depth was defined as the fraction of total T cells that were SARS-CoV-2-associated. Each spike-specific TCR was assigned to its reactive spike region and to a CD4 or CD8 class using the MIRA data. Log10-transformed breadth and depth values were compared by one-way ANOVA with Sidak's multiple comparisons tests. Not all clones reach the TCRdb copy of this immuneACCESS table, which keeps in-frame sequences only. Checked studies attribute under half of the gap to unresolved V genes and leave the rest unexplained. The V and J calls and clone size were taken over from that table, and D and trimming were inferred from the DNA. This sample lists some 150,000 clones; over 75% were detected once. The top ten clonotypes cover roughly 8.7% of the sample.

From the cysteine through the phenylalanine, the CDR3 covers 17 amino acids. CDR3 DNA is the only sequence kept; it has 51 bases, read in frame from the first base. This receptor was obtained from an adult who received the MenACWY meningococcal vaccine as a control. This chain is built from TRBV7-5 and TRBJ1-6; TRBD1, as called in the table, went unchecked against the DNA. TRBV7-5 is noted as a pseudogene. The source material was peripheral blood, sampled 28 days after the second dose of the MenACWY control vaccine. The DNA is TGTGTCAGAAGCTTCCACCCAGACAGAAAACCAAATTCACCCCTCCACTTT. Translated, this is CVRSFHPDRKPNSPLHF.